Described below is a single T cell receptor beta chain sequence and its context. Its antigen is still unknown. The germline gene is not matched at one end of the junction; a read error may be the cause. These data originate in a study of glioma-infiltrating T cells. Overall study: Blood libraries targeted roughly 4.5- to 10-fold coverage of roughly 1 million T cells. Study findings and constraints: Shared blood CDR3 signature motifs marked patients with low tissue-blood divergence.

Germline-derived CDR1 and CDR2 are MGHRA and YSYEKL. The CDR3 sequence is 15 residues long. Using RNA template, CDR3s of TCR alpha and beta were amplified with iRepertoire arm-PCR. A single record per CDR3 protein comes from TCRdb applying MiXCR to the multiplex PCR reads. Of about 380,000 distinct CDR3 sequences in the sample, approximately 42% were seen once. This clonotype was sampled from a human donor with low-grade glioma or glioblastoma, undergoing nonglioma brain surgery, or in good health (not recorded which). The J gene is TRBJ2-3, the V gene TRBV4-1; D remains unclear. Sequencing was done on a sample of glioma tissue, nonneoplastic brain tissue, or PBMCs (not recorded which). The chain's CDR3 is CASSQVGLNTDTKYF. CDR3 DNA sequence: TGCGCCAGCAGCCAAGTCGGCCTCAACACAGATACGAAGTATTTT.